These 20 T cell receptor beta chains came from one sample sequenced in a study of cytomegalovirus exposure and HLA in healthy donors. Repertoires were generated with immunoSEQ multiplex PCR, while TCRdb's copy carries only in-frame clones and drops some. The table records 150,000 to 200,000 clones, about 96% of them present only once. The specimen was PBMCs. These receptor sequences come from a woman aged 18-29 years in good health and CMV-seronegative.

The genes are TRBV7-2 and TRBJ2-5, with unresolved D. The CDR3 loop spans 13 amino acids. The ends were cut back, 2 bases at V and 2 bases at J, with 6 bases in the middle. Germline values: CDR1 SGHTA, CDR2 FQGNSA. CDR3 bases: TGTGCCAGCAGCTTATTGACTCAAGAGACCCAGTACTTC. Translating it yields CASSLLTQETQYF.

The chain joins TRBV10-3 to TRBJ2-3; 7 bases map to TRBD1. V was pared by 3 bases and J by 2 bases, with 5 bases of the junction left unmatched. The CDR3 has 15 amino acids. CDR1 and CDR2 from the germline V gene are ENHRY and SYGVKD. The CDR3 DNA is TGTGCCATCAGTGAAAGGACAGGAGCCACAGATACGCAGTATTTT. This codes for CAISERTGATDTQYF.

The chain has TRBV7-8 and TRBJ2-7; 8 bases match TRBD2. Germline values: CDR1 SGHVS, CDR2 FQNEAQ. Trimming cost V 7 bases and J 3 bases; bases outside gene matches: 11. CDR3 size: 15 residues. The CDR3 region is CASTTRGGTDYEQYF. In DNA form, the CDR3 reads TGTGCCAGCACTACCCGGGGGGGGACCGACTACGAGCAGTACTTC.

The chain uses TRBV9 and TRBJ2-2; 10 bases are a match to TRBD2. This CDR3 is built from 14 residues. Trimming at V came to 6 bases and at J to 1 base, leaving 0 bases not matched to a gene. Germline assignment: CDR1 SGDLS and CDR2 YYNGEE. DNA for the CDR3: TGTGCCAGCACTAGCGGGGGGAACACCGGGGAGCTGTTTTTT. Translation: CASTSGGNTGELFF.

The chain joins TRBV5-1 to TRBJ1-5; unclear D gene. Between the trimmed V and J ends, which lost 0 bases and 2 bases, there was a span of 9 bases. Germline lookup yields CDR1 SGHRS and CDR2 YFSETQ. The CDR3 spans 15 residues. The CDR3 spells CASSLDPDGNQPQHF. DNA for the CDR3: TGCGCCAGCAGCTTGGACCCAGATGGCAATCAGCCCCAGCATTTT.

The V gene is TRBV6-5, the J gene TRBJ1-5; D may be TRBD1 (6 bases). Per the germline V gene, CDR1 is MNHEY and CDR2 is SVGAGI. This CDR3 region has 15 residues. The V end was cut by 5 bases, the J end by 0 bases, with 11 bases between. The CDR3 is CASSLRGSSNQPQHF. As DNA, the CDR3 is TGTGCCAGCAGTCTCAGGGGTAGTAGCAATCAGCCCCAGCATTTT.

The gene calls are TRBV19 and TRBJ2-3; possibly TRBD2 for D (6 bases). The CDR3 consists of 17 residues. V was shortened by 6 bases and J by 1 base, with 20 bases between the two germline ends. Germline values: CDR1 LNHDA, CDR2 SQIVND (reference sequence). In DNA, the CDR3 is TGTGCCAGTAGGAAACTAGCCGTGTCCGTCGGCACAGATACGCAGTATTTT. Protein product: CASRKLAVSVGTDTQYF.

This chain links TRBV30 with TRBJ1-2; D is perhaps TRBD1 (5 bases). The CDR3 length is 13 residues. CDR1 and CDR2 (germline): GTSNPN, SVGIG (reference sequence). The ends were cut back, 6 bases at V and 0 bases at J, with 11 bases in the middle. CDR3 in DNA: TGTGCCTGCCTAGGGGAACCTAACTATGGCTACACCTTC. Amino acid sequence: CACLGEPNYGYTF.

V is TRBV4-3 and J is TRBJ1-3; TRBD1 might be the D (5 bases). Germline-derived CDR1 and CDR2 are LGHNA and YSLEER. Trimming stripped 1 base from V and 5 bases from J, with 9 bases between. The CDR3 spans 14 residues. The CDR3: CASSQVAGRNTIYF. The DNA of the CDR3 is TGCGCCAGCAGCCAAGTTGCAGGGAGAAACACCATATATTTT.

V and J are TRBV6-5 and TRBJ1-1, with D perhaps matching TRBD1 (5 bases). The CDR3 has 16 residues. Germline V gene sequence: CDR1 MNHEY, CDR2 SVGAGI. V was pared by 4 bases and J by 8 bases, with 23 bases between. CDR3 nucleotide sequence: TGTGCCAGCAGTTCCACTTTTGGCGGGACGAGGACAGAAGCTTTCTTT. Encoded protein: CASSSTFGGTRTEAFF.

This chain connects TRBV7-2 to TRBJ2-3; 10 nucleotides agree with TRBD2. Germline V gene lookup returns CDR1 SGHTA and CDR2 FQGNSA. The CDR3 totals 15 residues. The ends lost 6 bases at V and 2 bases at J; junction bases unmatched: 5. CDR3 nucleotide sequence: TGTGCCAGCAGGCAACTAGCGGGGTTCACAGATACGCAGTATTTT. Translating it yields CASRQLAGFTDTQYF.

V is TRBV7-2 and J is TRBJ2-3, with a weak D call TRBD2 (8 bases). Germline values: CDR1 SGHTA, CDR2 FQGNSA. This CDR3 spans 16 amino acids. Trimming removed 1 base from V and 4 bases from J, with 15 bases in between. The CDR3 reads CASSLGGLGGADTQYF. CDR3 sequence (DNA): TGTGCCAGCAGCTTAGGGGGACTAGGGGGCGCAGATACGCAGTATTTT.

This sequence joins TRBV6-6 and TRBJ1-3; no reliable D call. The V gene lost 2 bases and the J gene lost 0 bases, with 8 bases spanning the gap. The CDR3 sequence is 15 residues long. The germline CDR1 and CDR2 sequences are MNHNY and SVGAGI (reference sequence). The CDR3 DNA follows: TGTGCCAGCAGTTACGGTCTTAGCTCTGGAAACACCATATATTTT. Translated, it gives CASSYGLSSGNTIYF.

V is TRBV7-8 and J is TRBJ2-2; TRBD2 might be the D (6 bases). Germline CDR1 is SGHVS and CDR2 is FQNEAQ. V dropped 6 bases and J dropped 7 bases, with 18 bases sitting between them. The CDR3 runs to 15 residues. The CDR3 region has the DNA TGTGCCAGCAGTTTGAGACTAGTCGCTCGCGGGGAGCTGTTTTTT. Amino acids: CASSLRLVARGELFF.

This chain links TRBV7-8 with TRBJ2-5; D ambiguous. This CDR3 is built from 14 residues. Between the trimmed V and J ends, which lost 7 bases and 2 bases, there was a span of 14 bases. Germline V gene sequence: CDR1 SGHVS, CDR2 FQNEAQ. This CDR3 reads CASTFAGRQETQYF. The CDR3 coding sequence is TGTGCCAGCACCTTCGCCGGTCGGCAAGAGACCCAGTACTTC.

This clone has just a few counts. The chain has TRBV27 and TRBJ1-5; D unclear. V dropped 4 bases and J dropped 0 bases, with 7 bases sitting between them. This CDR3 has 14 residues. Germline CDR1 and CDR2: MNHEY and SMNVEV (reference sequence). CDR3 amino acids: CASSWSYSNQPQHF. In nucleotides, the CDR3 is TGTGCCAGCAGTTGGTCCTATAGCAATCAGCCCCAGCATTTT.

A few counts support this clone. The chain uses TRBV5-6 and TRBJ2-2; 8 nucleotides align to TRBD2. After removal of 5 bases from V and 0 bases from J, the junction contained 6 bases not matched to a gene. Germline assignment: CDR1 SGHDT and CDR2 YYEEEE. There are 16 residues in the CDR3. CDR3 protein: CASRRGGNTNTGELFF. CDR3 DNA sequence: TGTGCCAGCAGACGGGGGGGTAATACGAACACCGGGGAGCTGTTTTTT.

This clone was counted a single time. CDR3 protein: CATSRTGAYNEQFF. The CDR3 coding sequence is TGTGCCACCAGCAGGACAGGGGCCTACAATGAGCAGTTCTTC. The genes are TRBV15 and TRBJ2-1; TRBD1 matches 8 bases. The CDR3 runs 14 residues. Germline V gene sequence: CDR1 LNHNV, CDR2 YYDKDF (reference sequence). Trimming removed 3 bases from V and 2 bases from J; junction bases left unmatched: 0.

The chain combines TRBV10-3 with TRBJ1-5; no clear D gene. CDR3 length: 15 amino acids. Germline CDR1 is ENHRY and CDR2 is SYGVKD. V lost 3 bases and J lost 2, with 11 bases in between. The CDR3 is CAISDGIRGNQPQHF. CDR3 DNA sequence: TGTGCCATCAGTGACGGTATTCGGGGCAATCAGCCCCAGCATTTT.

This clone was found once. The CDR3: CASSYYRANEQYF. Here the CDR3 DNA reads TGTGCCAGCAGTTACTACAGGGCAAACGAGCAGTACTTC. The chain recombines TRBV6-5 with TRBJ2-5, with TRBD1 as a possible D gene (6 bases). The DNA end favors TRBJ2-7, so the J call may be wrong. The germline V gene has CDR1 MNHEY and CDR2 SVGAGI. The CDR3 length is 13 residues.